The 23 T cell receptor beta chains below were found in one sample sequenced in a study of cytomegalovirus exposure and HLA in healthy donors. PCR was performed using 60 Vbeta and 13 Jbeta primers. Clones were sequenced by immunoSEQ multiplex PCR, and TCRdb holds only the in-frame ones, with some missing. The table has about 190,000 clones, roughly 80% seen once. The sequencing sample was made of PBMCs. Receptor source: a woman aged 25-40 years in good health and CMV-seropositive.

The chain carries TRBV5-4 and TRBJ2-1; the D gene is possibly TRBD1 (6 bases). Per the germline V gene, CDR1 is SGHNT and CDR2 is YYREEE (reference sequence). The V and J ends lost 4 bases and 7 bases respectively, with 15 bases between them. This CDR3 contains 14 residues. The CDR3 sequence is CASSHGQSRNEQFF. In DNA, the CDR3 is TGTGCCAGCAGCCACGGACAGTCCAGGAATGAGCAGTTCTTC.

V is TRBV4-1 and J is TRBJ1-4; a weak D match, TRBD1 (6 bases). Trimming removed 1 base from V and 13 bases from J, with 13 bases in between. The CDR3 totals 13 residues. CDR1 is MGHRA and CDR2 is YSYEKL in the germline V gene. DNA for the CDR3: TGCGCCAGCAGCCAAGGGGGGGGACACGGACTGTTTTTT. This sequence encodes CASSQGGGHGLFF.

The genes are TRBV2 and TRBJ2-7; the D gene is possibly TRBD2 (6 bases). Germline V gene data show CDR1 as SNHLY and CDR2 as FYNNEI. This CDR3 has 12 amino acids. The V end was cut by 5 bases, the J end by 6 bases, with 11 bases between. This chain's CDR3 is CASSTTSSEQYF. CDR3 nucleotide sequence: TGTGCCAGCAGTACCACTAGCAGCGAGCAGTACTTC.

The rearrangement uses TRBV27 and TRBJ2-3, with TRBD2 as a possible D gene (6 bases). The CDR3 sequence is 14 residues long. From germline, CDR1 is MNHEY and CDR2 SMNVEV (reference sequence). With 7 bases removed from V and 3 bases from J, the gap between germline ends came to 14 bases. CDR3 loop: CASKRDGGTDTQYF. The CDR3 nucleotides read TGTGCCAGCAAAAGGGATGGGGGGACAGATACGCAGTATTTT.

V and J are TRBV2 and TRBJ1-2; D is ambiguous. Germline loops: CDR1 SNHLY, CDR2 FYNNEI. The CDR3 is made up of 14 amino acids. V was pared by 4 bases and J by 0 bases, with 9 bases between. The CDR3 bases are TGTGCCAGCAGTGGGACTTCGGCTAACTATGGCTACACCTTC. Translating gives CASSGTSANYGYTF. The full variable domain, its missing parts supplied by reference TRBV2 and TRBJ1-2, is EPEVTQTPSHQVTQMGQEVILRCVPISNHLYFYWYRQILGQKVEFLVSFYNNEISEKSEIFDDQFSVERPDGSNFTLKIRSTKLEDSAMYFCASSGTSANYGYTFGSGTRLTVV.

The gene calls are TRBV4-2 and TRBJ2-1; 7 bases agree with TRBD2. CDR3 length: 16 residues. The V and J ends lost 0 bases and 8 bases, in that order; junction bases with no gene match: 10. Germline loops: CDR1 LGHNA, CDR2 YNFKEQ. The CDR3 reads CASSQEQLALTHEQFF. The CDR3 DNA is TGTGCCAGCAGCCAAGAACAACTAGCGCTCACGCATGAGCAGTTCTTC.

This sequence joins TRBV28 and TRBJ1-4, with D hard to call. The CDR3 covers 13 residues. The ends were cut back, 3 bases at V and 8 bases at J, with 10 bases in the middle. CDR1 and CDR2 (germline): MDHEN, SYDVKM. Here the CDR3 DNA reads TGTGCCAGCAGTTTTGGTTCTACCGAAAAACTGTTTTTT. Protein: CASSFGSTEKLFF.

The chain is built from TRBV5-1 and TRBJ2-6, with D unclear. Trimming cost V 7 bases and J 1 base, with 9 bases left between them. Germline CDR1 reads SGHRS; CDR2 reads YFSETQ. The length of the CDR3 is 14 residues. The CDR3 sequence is CASYSTSGANVLTF. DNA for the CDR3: TGCGCCAGCTATAGCACTTCTGGGGCCAACGTCCTGACTTTC.

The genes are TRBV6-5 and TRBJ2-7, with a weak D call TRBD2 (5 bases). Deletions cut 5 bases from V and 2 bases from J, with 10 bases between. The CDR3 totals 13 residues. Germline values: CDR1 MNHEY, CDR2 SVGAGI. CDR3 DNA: TGTGCCAGCAGTCCTGACGGGGCCTACGAGCAGTACTTC. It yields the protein CASSPDGAYEQYF.

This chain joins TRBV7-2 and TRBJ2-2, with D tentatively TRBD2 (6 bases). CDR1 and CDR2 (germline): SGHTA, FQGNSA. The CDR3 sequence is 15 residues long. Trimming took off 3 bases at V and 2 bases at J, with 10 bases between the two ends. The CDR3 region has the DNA TGTGCCAGCAGCTTCGCCGGGAGTAACACCGGGGAGCTGTTTTTT. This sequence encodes CASSFAGSNTGELFF.

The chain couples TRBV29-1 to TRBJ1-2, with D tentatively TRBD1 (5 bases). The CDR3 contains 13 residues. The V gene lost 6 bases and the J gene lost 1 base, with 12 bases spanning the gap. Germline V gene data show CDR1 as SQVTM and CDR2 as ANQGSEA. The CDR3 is CSVSGSSNYGYTF. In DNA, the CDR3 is TGCAGCGTCTCAGGGTCTAGTAACTATGGCTACACCTTC. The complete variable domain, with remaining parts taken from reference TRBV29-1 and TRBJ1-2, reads SAVISQKPSRDICQRGTSLTIQCQVDSQVTMMFWYRQQPGQSLTLIATANQGSEATYESGFVIDKFPISRPNLTFSTLTVSNMSPEDSSIYLCSVSGSSNYGYTFGSGTRLTVV.

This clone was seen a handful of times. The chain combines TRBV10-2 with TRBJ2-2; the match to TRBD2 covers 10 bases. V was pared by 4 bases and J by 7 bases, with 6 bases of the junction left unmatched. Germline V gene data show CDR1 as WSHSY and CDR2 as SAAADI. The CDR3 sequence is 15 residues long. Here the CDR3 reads CASSAAGLAHGELFF. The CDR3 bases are TGCGCCAGCAGTGCTGCGGGACTAGCGCACGGGGAGCTGTTTTTT.

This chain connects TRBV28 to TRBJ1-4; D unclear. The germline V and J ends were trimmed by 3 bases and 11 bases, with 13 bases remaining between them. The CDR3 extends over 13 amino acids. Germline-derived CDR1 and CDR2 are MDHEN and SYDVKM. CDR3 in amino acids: CASSLDVGGKLFF. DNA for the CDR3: TGTGCCAGCAGTTTGGACGTGGGCGGGAAACTGTTTTTT.

CDR3 DNA sequence: TGTGCCAGCAGTCGCGGGACAGAGACCTACGAGCAGTACTTC. Translating it yields CASSRGTETYEQYF. The chain carries TRBV27 and TRBJ2-7; D is possibly TRBD1 (7 bases). This CDR3 has 14 residues. Germline CDR1 is MNHEY and CDR2 is SMNVEV (reference sequence). With 5 bases removed from V and 2 bases from J, the gap between germline ends came to 13 bases.

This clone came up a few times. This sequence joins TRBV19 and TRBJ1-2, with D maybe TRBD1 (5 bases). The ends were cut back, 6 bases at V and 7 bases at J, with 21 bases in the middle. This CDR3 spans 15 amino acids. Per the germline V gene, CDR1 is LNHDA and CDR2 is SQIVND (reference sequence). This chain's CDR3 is CASSFDSPWGLGYTF. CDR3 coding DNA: TGTGCCAGTAGCTTCGACAGTCCGTGGGGTCTTGGCTACACCTTC. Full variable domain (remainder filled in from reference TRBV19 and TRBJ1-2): DGGITQSPKYLFRKEGQNVTLSCEQNLNHDAMYWYRQDPGQGLRLIYYSQIVNDFQKGDIAEGYSVSREKKESFPLTVTSAQKNPTAFYLCASSFDSPWGLGYTFGSGTRLTVV.

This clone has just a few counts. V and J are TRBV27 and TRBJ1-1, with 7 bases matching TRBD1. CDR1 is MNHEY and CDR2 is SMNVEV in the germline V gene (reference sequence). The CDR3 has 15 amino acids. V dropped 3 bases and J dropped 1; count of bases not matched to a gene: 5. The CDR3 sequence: CASSLATGPNTEAFF. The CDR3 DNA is TGTGCCAGCAGTTTGGCGACAGGGCCGAACACTGAAGCTTTCTTT.

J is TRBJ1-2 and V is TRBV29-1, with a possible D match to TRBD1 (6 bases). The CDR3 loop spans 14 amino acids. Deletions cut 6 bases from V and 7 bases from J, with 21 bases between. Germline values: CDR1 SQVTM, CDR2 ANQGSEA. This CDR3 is CSVVITTGGGGYTF. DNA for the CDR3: TGCAGCGTCGTAATTACGACAGGAGGTGGTGGCTACACCTTC.

CDR3 residues: CASTIGGELFF. CDR3 bases: TGTGCCAGCACGATCGGGGGGGAGCTGTTTTTT. This sequence joins TRBV6-1 and TRBJ2-2; D unclear. There are 11 residues in the CDR3. V gave up 7 bases and J gave up 8 bases, with 8 bases separating them. The germline V gene encodes CDR1 MNHNS and CDR2 SASEGT.

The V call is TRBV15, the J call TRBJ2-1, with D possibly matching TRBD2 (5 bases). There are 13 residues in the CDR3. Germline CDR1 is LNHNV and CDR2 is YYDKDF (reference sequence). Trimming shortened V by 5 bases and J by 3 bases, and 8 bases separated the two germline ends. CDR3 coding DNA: TGTGCCACCAGCTTAACTAGCTACAATGAGCAGTTCTTC. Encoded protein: CATSLTSYNEQFF.

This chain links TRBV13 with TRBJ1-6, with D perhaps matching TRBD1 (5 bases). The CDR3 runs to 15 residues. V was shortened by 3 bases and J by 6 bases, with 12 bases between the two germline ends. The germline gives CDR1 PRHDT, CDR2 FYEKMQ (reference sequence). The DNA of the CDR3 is TGTGCCAGCAGCTTTAGCAGGGCCCCTAATTCACCCCTCCACTTT. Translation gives CASSFSRAPNSPLHF.

CDR3 region: CASSSGTSGSTGEQYF. CDR3 bases: TGTGCCAGCAGTTCCGGGACTAGCGGGTCCACCGGCGAGCAGTACTTC. V and J are TRBV27 and TRBJ2-7; 12 bases align to TRBD2. The germline CDR1 and CDR2 sequences are MNHEY and SMNVEV (reference sequence). Unmatched junction bases numbered 10, after V lost 4 bases and J lost 6 bases. There are 16 residues in the CDR3.

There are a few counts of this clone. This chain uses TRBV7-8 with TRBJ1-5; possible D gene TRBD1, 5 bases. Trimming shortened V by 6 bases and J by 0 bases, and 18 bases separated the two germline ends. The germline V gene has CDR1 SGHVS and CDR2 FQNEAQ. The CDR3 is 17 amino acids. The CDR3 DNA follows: TGTGCCAGCAGTCAGCAGGGTATCACCTATAGCAATCAGCCCCAGCATTTT. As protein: CASSQQGITYSNQPQHF.

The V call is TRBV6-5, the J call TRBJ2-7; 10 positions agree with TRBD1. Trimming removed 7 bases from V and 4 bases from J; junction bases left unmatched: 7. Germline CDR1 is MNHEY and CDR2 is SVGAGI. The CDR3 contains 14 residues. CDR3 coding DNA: TGTGCCAGCATGGGGACAGGGGCTGCGTACGAGCAGTACTTC. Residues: CASMGTGAAYEQYF.